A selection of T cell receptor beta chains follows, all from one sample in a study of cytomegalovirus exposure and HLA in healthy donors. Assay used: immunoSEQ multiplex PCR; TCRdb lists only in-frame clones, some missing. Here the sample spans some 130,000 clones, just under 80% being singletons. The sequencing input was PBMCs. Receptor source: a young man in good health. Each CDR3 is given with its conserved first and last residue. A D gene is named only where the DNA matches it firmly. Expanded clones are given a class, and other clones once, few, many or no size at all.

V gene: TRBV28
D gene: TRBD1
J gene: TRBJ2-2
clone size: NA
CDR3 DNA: TGTGCCAGCACTTGGGGTCCGGGACAGGGATTCTTTCGATCCAGCACCGGGGAGCTGTTTTTT
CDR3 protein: CASTWGPGQGFFRSSTGELFF

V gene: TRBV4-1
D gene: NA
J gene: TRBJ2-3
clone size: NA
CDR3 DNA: TGCGCCAGCAGCCCAACCGGTTATACGCAGTATTTT
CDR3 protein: CASSPTGYTQYF

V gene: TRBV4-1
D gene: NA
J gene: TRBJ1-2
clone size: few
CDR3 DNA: TGCGCCAGCAGCCAAATCGGGGAAGGCTATGGCTACACCTTC
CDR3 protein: CASSQIGEGYGYTF

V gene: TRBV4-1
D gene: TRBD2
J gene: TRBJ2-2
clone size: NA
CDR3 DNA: TGCGCCAGCAGCCAAGATCTGAGCGGGAGAAACACCGGGGAGCTGTTTTTT
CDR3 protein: CASSQDLSGRNTGELFF

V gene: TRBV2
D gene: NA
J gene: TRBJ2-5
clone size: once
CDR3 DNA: TGTGCCAGCAGTGACGGCGGGCGGGAGACCCAGTACTTC
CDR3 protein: CASSDGGRETQYF

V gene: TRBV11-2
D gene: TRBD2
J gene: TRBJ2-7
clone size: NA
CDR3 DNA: TGTGCCAGCAGCTTTGGGACTAGCGGGAGAGTGGGGAGCTCCTACGAGCAGTACTTC
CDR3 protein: CASSFGTSGRVGSSYEQYF

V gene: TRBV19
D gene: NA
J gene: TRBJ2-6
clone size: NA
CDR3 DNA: TGTGCCAGTAGTATCCTACCCTCTGGGGCCAACGTCCTGACTTTC
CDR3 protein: CASSILPSGANVLTF

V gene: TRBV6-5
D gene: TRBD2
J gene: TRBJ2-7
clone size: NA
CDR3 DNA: TGTGCCAGCAGAACAAGCGGGACCTACGAGCAGTACTTC
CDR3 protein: CASRTSGTYEQYF

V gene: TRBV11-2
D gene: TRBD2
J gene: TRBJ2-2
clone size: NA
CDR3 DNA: TGTGCCAGCAGCCCAGGACTAGCGGGCACCGGGGAGCTGTTTTTT
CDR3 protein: CASSPGLAGTGELFF

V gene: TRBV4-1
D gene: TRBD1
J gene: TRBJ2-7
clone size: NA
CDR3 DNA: TGCGCCAGCAGCCAAGTAAGGGGACAGGGGGACGAGCAGTACTTC
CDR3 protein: CASSQVRGQGDEQYF

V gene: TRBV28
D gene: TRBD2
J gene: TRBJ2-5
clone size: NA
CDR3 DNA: TGTGCCAGCAGTTTTTTAGCGGGACAAGAGACCCAGTACTTC
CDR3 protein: CASSFLAGQETQYF